This TCR beta chain was identified during a study of spatial heterogeneity in lung cancer. Specified time point: blood at routine non-recurrence follow-up after resection. TCRdb passed the 5' RACE reads through MiXCR, listing each CDR3 protein once. Here the sample spans 3,300 or so distinct CDR3 sequences, around 19% being singletons. This CDR3 comprises 13 residues. The ends were cut back, 2 bases at V and 6 bases at J, with 7 bases in the middle. Germline values: CDR1 LNHDA, CDR2 SQIVND (reference sequence). This specimen consisted of PBMCs, obtained at follow-up. The rearrangement joins TRBV19 to TRBJ2-2; D is ambiguous. This receptor was identified in a male donor with early-stage non-small cell lung cancer. CDR3 protein: CASSISGSGELFF. The CDR3 DNA reads as TGTGCCAGTAGTATATCGGGTTCCGGGGAGCTGTTTTTT.